Below are 24 T cell receptor beta chains sequenced from a single sample in a study of blood T cells in healthy people across ages. PCR was performed a second time for about 7 to 12 cycles using a sample-barcoded 5' primer and a J-beta primer mix. Each CDR3 protein gets one entry after TCRdb re-called the 5' RACE reads with MiXCR. In the table there are 550,000 to 750,000 distinct CDR3 sequences, over 20% of which are singletons. The specimen was blood. These receptor sequences come from a man between 65 and 85 years old in good health.

The gene calls are TRBV20-1 and TRBJ2-5, with 7 positions matching TRBD1. The DNA end is a closer match to TRBJ2-1, so the J assignment may be wrong. The length of the CDR3 is 12 residues. Germline loops: CDR1 DFQATT, CDR2 SNEGSKA (reference sequence). DNA of the CDR3: TGCAGTGCTTTTAGGGGGCGGGCTGAGCAGTTCTTC. Amino acid sequence: CSAFRGRAEQFF.

The rearrangement joins TRBV20-1 to TRBJ2-5, with 8 positions matching TRBD2. From germline, CDR1 is DFQATT and CDR2 SNEGSKA (reference sequence). This CDR3 contains 14 residues. The CDR3: CRGVAGRGQETQYF. For the CDR3, the DNA is TGCAGGGGGGTAGCGGGACGGGGTCAAGAGACCCAGTACTTC.

In this sample, this clonotype turned up a few times. The chain recombines TRBV3-1 with TRBJ2-1; 13 bases line up with TRBD2. Germline trimming cut 3 bases from V and 6 bases from J; bases unmatched to any gene: 2. The CDR3 spans 15 residues. The V gene's germline CDR1 is LGHDT and CDR2 YNNKEL (reference sequence). In DNA form, the CDR3 reads TGTGCCAGCAGCCATGGACTAGCGGGAGCCAATGAGCAGTTCTTC. Translation: CASSHGLAGANEQFF.

This clonotype was seen a handful of times. The chain carries TRBV20-1 and TRBJ2-7, with TRBD2 matching over 10 bases. Germline-derived CDR1 and CDR2 are DFQATT and SNEGSKA (reference sequence). Losses at the gene ends were 0 bases for V and 3 bases for J; bases not matched to a gene: 5. The CDR3 spans 15 residues. The CDR3 here is CSARDGLAGVYEQYF. CDR3 sequence (DNA): TGCAGTGCTAGAGATGGTCTAGCGGGAGTCTACGAGCAGTACTTC.

V and J are TRBV12-3 or TRBV12-4 and TRBJ1-6; 9 nucleotides align to TRBD1. The CDR3 sequence is 16 residues long. The trim removed 1 base at V and 9 bases at J, leaving 7 bases unmatched. The CDR3 loop reads CASSLGGQGGPSPLHF. In nucleotides, the CDR3 is TGTGCCAGCAGTTTAGGGGGACAGGGCGGACCTTCACCCCTCCACTTT.

This clonotype was detected a few times. The chain links TRBV9 to TRBJ2-7; 7 nucleotides align to TRBD1. This CDR3 spans 15 amino acids. CDR1 is SGDLS and CDR2 is YYNGEE in the germline V gene. Trimming at V came to 3 bases and at J to 0 bases, leaving 6 bases not matched to a gene. The CDR3 DNA follows: TGTGCCAGCAGCGACCAGGGGGTAGGCTCCTACGAGCAGTACTTC. It yields the protein CASSDQGVGSYEQYF.

The chain has TRBV12-3 or TRBV12-4 and TRBJ2-5; 8 nucleotides agree with TRBD2. CDR3 length equals 13 residues. V shed 7 bases and J 14 bases; nucleotides not matched to a gene: 15. CDR3 DNA: TGTGCCAGCACCACTACGGGGGGGATCGAGCACTACTTC. Translation: CASTTTGGIEHYF.

This sequence joins TRBV18 and TRBJ2-1; TRBD2 agrees at 7 bases. The junction had 12 bases not matched to a gene; V was cut back by 3 bases and J by 7 bases. Per germline, CDR1 KGHSH and CDR2 LQKENI. The CDR3 is 16 amino acids. The CDR3 coding sequence is TGTGCCAGCTCACCTAAAAGGACTAGAAGTAATAATGAGCAGTTCTTC. Translated: CASSPKRTRSNNEQFF.

V usage is TRBV2 and J usage is TRBJ1-1; unclear D gene. Trimming shortened V by 8 bases and J by 0 bases, and 10 bases separated the two germline ends. The CDR3 has 13 residues. Germline V gene lookup returns CDR1 SNHLY and CDR2 FYNNEI. As DNA, the CDR3 is TGTGCCAGCCAACAGAGGATGAACACTGAAGCTTTCTTT. It codes for CASQQRMNTEAFF.

J is TRBJ2-7 and V is TRBV11-2; 8 positions agree with TRBD2. This CDR3 is 17 amino acids long. The junction had 17 bases not matched to a gene; V was cut back by 5 bases and J by 5 bases. Germline loops: CDR1 SGHAT, CDR2 FQNNGV. The CDR3 DNA sequence: TGTGCCAGCAGCGTTTTTGTCGGGGGGGTAGAGGTAGACGAGCAGTACTTC. Protein product: CASSVFVGGVEVDEQYF.

This clonotype was counted only a few times. The gene calls are TRBV20-1 and TRBJ2-5; TRBD1 might be the D (6 bases). This CDR3 is 13 amino acids long. V was cut by 6 bases and J by 5 bases, with 16 bases left in between. Looked up from germline, CDR1 is DFQATT and CDR2 is SNEGSKA (reference sequence). Here the CDR3 DNA reads TGCAGTGCCCCACAGGGCGTGGGGGAGACCCAGTACTTC. Amino acid sequence: CSAPQGVGETQYF.

Turning to this clonotype: This may come from a read error, since a much larger clone is one base off. The chain is built from TRBV12-3 or TRBV12-4 and TRBJ1-1; D is undetermined. The CDR3 has 13 residues. Here the CDR3 DNA reads TGTGCCGGCAGCGCGGACCGGAACACTGAAGCTTTCTTT. Amino acid sequence: CAGSADRNTEAFF.

This clonotype was counted a few times. The V call is TRBV20-1, the J call TRBJ2-2; weak D call: TRBD1 (5 bases). Germline V gene lookup returns CDR1 DFQATT and CDR2 SNEGSKA (reference sequence). This CDR3 contains 14 residues. V lost 0 bases to trimming and J lost 2 bases, with 7 bases between them. DNA for the CDR3: TGCAGTGCTAGAGAAGGGGTTAACACCGGGGAGCTGTTTTTT. Translation: CSAREGVNTGELFF.

There are a few counts of this clonotype. The chain has TRBV10-3 and TRBJ2-7, with 7 bases fitting TRBD2. From germline, CDR1 is ENHRY and CDR2 SYGVKD. Trimming took 3 bases from V and 2 from J; bases not matched to a gene: 4. The CDR3 totals 14 residues. The CDR3 bases are TGTGCCATCAGTGATTCTAGCGGACCCTACGAGCAGTACTTC. It translates to CAISDSSGPYEQYF.

This rearrangement joins TRBV28 to TRBJ1-2; TRBD1 matches 7 bases. CDR1 and CDR2 (germline): MDHEN, SYDVKM. CDR3 size: 13 residues. V shed 5 bases and J 8 bases; nucleotides not matched to a gene: 8. The CDR3 here is CASSTLDREGYTF. The CDR3 nucleotides are TGTGCCAGCAGTACCCTAGACAGGGAAGGCTACACCTTC.

A few counts support this clonotype. The V gene is TRBV7-2, the J gene TRBJ1-2; 7 bases map to TRBD1. The CDR3 loop spans 14 amino acids. V lost 5 bases, J lost 6 bases, and 9 bases stayed unmatched. Germline V CDR1 and CDR2: SGHTA, FQGNSA. The CDR3 spells CASSPTGTANGYTF. The CDR3 region has the DNA TGTGCCAGCAGCCCTACCGGGACAGCGAATGGCTACACCTTC.

This clonotype was observed many times. The chain joins TRBV7-9 to TRBJ2-5; D is possibly TRBD1 (5 bases). This CDR3 is 15 amino acids long. The germline V gene encodes CDR1 SEHNR and CDR2 FQNEAQ (reference sequence). V was trimmed by 1 base and J by 4 bases, leaving 13 bases between them. This chain's CDR3 is CASSLGQGLGETQYF. The CDR3 DNA reads as TGTGCCAGCAGCTTAGGCCAGGGCCTTGGAGAGACCCAGTACTTC. Combining the CDR3 with reference TRBV7-9 and TRBJ2-5 gives the whole variable domain DTGVSQNPRHKITKRGQNVTFRCDPISEHNRLYWYRQTLGQGPEFLTYFQNEAQLEKSRLLSDRFSAERPKGSFSTLEIQRTEQGDSAMYLCASSLGQGLGETQYFGPGTRLLVL.

The chain links TRBV25-1 to TRBJ2-7, with 11 bases fitting TRBD2. V was clipped by 3 bases and J by 3 bases; unmatched bases: 4. This CDR3 has 15 amino acids. Per the germline V gene, CDR1 is MGHDK and CDR2 is SYGVNS. Here the CDR3 DNA reads TGTGCCAGCAGTGACCTGACTAGCGGGAACTACGAGCAGTACTTC. Amino acid sequence: CASSDLTSGNYEQYF.

This clonotype was counted only a few times. V gene TRBV4-1 combines with J gene TRBJ2-3, with TRBD2 identical over 9 bases. This CDR3 region has 18 residues. Trimming cost V 0 bases and J 2 bases; bases outside gene matches: 9. Per the germline V gene, CDR1 is MGHRA and CDR2 is YSYEKL. The CDR3 coding sequence is TGCGCCAGCAGCCAAGACCCCCCGACTAGCGGCTACACAGATACGCAGTATTTT. Amino acids: CASSQDPPTSGYTDTQYF.

The genes are TRBV20-1 and TRBJ2-1, with D perhaps given as TRBD1 or TRBD2 (5 bases each). Trimming pared 3 bases from V and 6 bases from J, leaving 12 bases between. The germline V gene has CDR1 DFQATT and CDR2 SNEGSKA (reference sequence). CDR3 length: 13 amino acids. The CDR3 DNA reads as TGCAGTGCTAGTATGGGACGGACCAATGAGCAGTTCTTC. Translation: CSASMGRTNEQFF.

The J gene is TRBJ2-7, the V gene TRBV2; TRBD1 matches 9 bases. The CDR3 spans 14 residues. Germline V gene lookup returns CDR1 SNHLY and CDR2 FYNNEI. With 6 bases clipped from V and 2 bases from J, the junction kept 5 bases outside the gene matches. CDR3 coding DNA: TGTGCCAGCAGGGGACAGGGCGTGACCTACGAGCAGTACTTC. Residues: CASRGQGVTYEQYF.

This rearrangement joins TRBV6-6 to TRBJ2-7, with 12 bases that match TRBD2. The ends lost 0 bases at V and 3 bases at J; junction bases unmatched: 6. Germline lookup yields CDR1 MNHNY and CDR2 SVGAGI (reference sequence). This CDR3 comprises 17 residues. The DNA of the CDR3 is TGTGCCAGCAGTTACTCAAAGACTAGCGGGAGTGGCTACGAGCAGTACTTC. Translation gives CASSYSKTSGSGYEQYF.

The genes are TRBV28 and TRBJ2-1, with 12 bases lining up with TRBD2. The CDR3 contains 15 residues. V trimming: 10 bases; J trimming: 9 bases; junction bases outside the gene matches: 13. Germline V gene lookup returns CDR1 MDHEN and CDR2 SYDVKM. This CDR3 is CATLKTSGSMAEQFF. The CDR3 nucleotides read TGTGCCACCCTAAAGACTAGCGGGAGTATGGCTGAGCAGTTCTTC.

This rearrangement joins TRBV3-1 to TRBJ2-1; D may be TRBD1 (6 bases). Gene TRBJ2-7 matches the end of the DNA better, so the J call may be wrong. Germline V gene lookup returns CDR1 LGHDT and CDR2 YNNKEL (reference sequence). The CDR3 runs 14 residues. CDR3 residues: CASSRGLGGIQQYF. As DNA, the CDR3 is TGTGCCAGCAGTCGCGGGTTAGGGGGAATCCAGCAGTACTTC.